This entry lists 28 T cell receptor beta chains sequenced from one sample in a study of CD8+CD57+ T cells in acquired aplastic anemia. Genomic DNA templated the TCR beta VDJ and CDR3 profiling. One entry per CDR3 protein, called by TCRdb with MiXCR from the reads. The sample contains some 190,000 distinct CDR3 sequences, approximately 49% of which appear only once. The specimen was sorted CD4+, CD8+, or CD8+CD57+ T cells (not recorded which) from PBMCs. The origin of the receptors is a human donor in good health, serving as a control.

Many counts were recorded for this clonotype. The V and J genes are TRBV9 and TRBJ1-2; 12 bases map to TRBD1. CDR1 and CDR2 (germline): SGDLS, YYNGEE. V lost 0 bases to trimming and J lost 4 bases; unmatched junction nucleotides: 16. The CDR3 consists of 20 residues. This CDR3 is CASSVDPGWGQGAGSYGYTF. CDR3 bases: TGTGCCAGCAGCGTAGATCCAGGGTGGGGACAGGGGGCCGGAAGCTATGGCTACACCTTC.

The rearrangement uses TRBV7-8 and TRBJ1-5; TRBD1 is a possible D gene (6 bases). Germline CDR1 reads SGHVS; CDR2 reads FQNEAQ. The CDR3 is made up of 18 amino acids. V lost 4 bases to trimming and J lost 2 bases, with 21 bases between them. CDR3 bases: TGTGCCAGCAGCTCCAACGAGGGGGGAAGGGGAGGCAATCAGCCCCAGCATTTT. Protein sequence: CASSSNEGGRGGNQPQHF.

Concerning this clonotype itself: Compared with germline, one end of the junction differs, possibly owing to a read error. V usage is TRBV3-1 and J usage is TRBJ1-3; unclear D gene. Germline values: CDR1 LGHDT, CDR2 YNNKEL (reference sequence). The CDR3 sequence is 17 residues long. The CDR3 spells CVSSQRTARDTGNTIYF. The CDR3 DNA reads TGTGTCAGCAGCCAGAGAACAGCAAGAGACACTGGAAACACCATATATTTT.

The J gene is TRBJ1-5, the V gene TRBV7-6; D gene uncertain. Germline values: CDR1 SGHVS, CDR2 FNYEAQ. This CDR3 region has 14 residues. V lost 0 bases, J lost 5 bases, and 8 bases lay in between. The CDR3 spells CASSLAGSHQPQHF. The CDR3 nucleotides read TGTGCCAGCAGCTTAGCAGGGAGTCATCAGCCCCAGCATTTT.

This clonotype was detected a few times. This may be a read error: a much more frequent sequence differs by one nucleotide. The conserved phenylalanine or tryptophan is not found at the CDR3 terminus, so this likely reflects a read error. It is unclear where the CDR3 begins or ends on the DNA, so no DNA is shown, and the CDR3 is as TCRdb lists it. This chain links TRBV28 with TRBJ2-2; the DNA was not compared with TRBD1, the D call given in the table. Including both end residues, the CDR3 is 9 amino acids long. In germline, CDR1 is MDHEN, CDR2 SYDVKM. Here the CDR3 reads CASSRHRGA.

This clonotype was recorded at least ten times. This chain uses TRBV6-6 with TRBJ1-5; D is undetermined. The CDR3 length is 15 residues. Germline CDR1 reads MNHNY; CDR2 reads SVGAGI (reference sequence). Trimming cost V 6 bases and J 1 base, with 13 bases left between them. CDR3 nucleotide sequence: TGTGCCAGCAGCCCAGCGGGGTTGAGCAATCAGCCCCAGCATTTT. It is translated as CASSPAGLSNQPQHF.

CDR3 in amino acids: CASSIQENTEAFF. The CDR3, as DNA: TGTGCCAGCAGCATACAGGAGAACACTGAAGCTTTCTTT. The genes are TRBV7-9 and TRBJ1-1; D is perhaps TRBD1 (5 bases). The germline V and J ends were trimmed by 5 bases and 1 base, with 8 bases remaining between them. Germline V gene lookup returns CDR1 SEHNR and CDR2 FQNEAQ (reference sequence). This CDR3 comprises 13 residues. Full variable domain (remainder filled in from reference TRBV7-9 and TRBJ1-1): DTGVSQNPRHKITKRGQNVTFRCDPISEHNRLYWYRQTLGQGPEFLTYFQNEAQLEKSRLLSDRFSAERPKGSFSTLEIQRTEQGDSAMYLCASSIQENTEAFFGQGTRLTVV.

This clonotype appeared a few times. CDR3 in amino acids: CAISPTGVDYGYTF. DNA for the CDR3: TGTGCCATCAGCCCAACAGGGGTGGACTATGGCTACACCTTC. This chain joins TRBV10-3 and TRBJ1-2; 7 nucleotides match TRBD1. From germline, CDR1 is ENHRY and CDR2 SYGVKD. CDR3 length equals 14 residues. V lost 6 bases and J lost 3; bases outside the gene matches: 7.

This clonotype has ten or more counts. This chain uses TRBV5-4 with TRBJ2-7, with D uncertain. V was pared by 4 bases and J by 2 bases, with 10 bases between. CDR1 and CDR2 from the germline V gene are SGHNT and YYREEE (reference sequence). This CDR3 spans 13 amino acids. CDR3 residues: CASSQTTPYEQYF. The CDR3 DNA is TGTGCCAGCAGCCAGACAACCCCCTACGAGCAGTACTTC. Supplemented by reference TRBV5-4 and TRBJ2-7, the full variable domain reads ETGVTQSPTHLIKTRGQQVTLRCSSQSGHNTVSWYQQALGQGPQFIFQYYREEENGRGNFPPRFSGLQFPNYSSELNVNALELDDSALYLCASSQTTPYEQYFGPGTRLTVT.

The genes are TRBV7-9 and TRBJ2-3; no definite D call. CDR1 and CDR2 (germline): SEHNR, FQNEAQ (reference sequence). The V end lost 5 bases, the J end lost 6 bases, and 6 bases lay between the germline ends. The CDR3 has 11 amino acids. The CDR3 protein is CASSADDTQYF. The CDR3 region has the DNA TGTGCCAGCAGCGCCGATGATACGCAGTATTTT.

V usage is TRBV11-3 and J usage is TRBJ2-1; TRBD2 matches at 8 bases. V dropped 4 bases and J dropped 3; count of bases not matched to a gene: 5. This CDR3 has 15 residues. Germline V gives CDR1 SGHNT, CDR2 YENEEA. CDR3 sequence: CASSSSGGDYNEQFF. CDR3 nucleotide sequence: TGTGCCAGCAGCTCCAGCGGGGGTGACTACAATGAGCAGTTCTTC.

V gene TRBV15 combines with J gene TRBJ1-2; D remains ambiguous. Trimming removed 1 base from V and 6 bases from J, with 15 bases in between. Germline V gene data show CDR1 as LNHNV and CDR2 as YYDKDF (reference sequence). This CDR3 region has 15 residues. The CDR3 is CATSRGDRKTNGYTF. The DNA for the CDR3 is TGTGCCACCAGCAGAGGAGACCGGAAAACCAATGGCTACACCTTC.

V and J are TRBV15 and TRBJ2-7, with D perhaps matching TRBD2 (5 bases). Germline V gene data show CDR1 as LNHNV and CDR2 as YYDKDF (reference sequence). V was shortened by 8 bases and J by 2 bases, with 10 bases between the two germline ends. The CDR3 totals 12 residues. The DNA for the CDR3 is TGTGCCACCGAGGACGGGGCCTACGAGCAGTACTTC. Protein: CATEDGAYEQYF.

CDR3 protein: CASSPRGATYEQYF. Written as DNA, the CDR3 is TGTGCCAGCAGCCCCCGGGGGGCAACCTACGAGCAGTACTTC. The rearrangement joins TRBV7-2 to TRBJ2-7, with D perhaps matching TRBD2 (7 bases). Per the germline V gene, CDR1 is SGHTA and CDR2 is FQGNSA. The CDR3 extends over 14 amino acids. V lost 5 bases to trimming and J lost 2 bases, with 13 bases between them.

J is TRBJ1-6 and V is TRBV19; a weak D match, TRBD1 (5 bases). V dropped 10 bases and J dropped 7 bases, with 14 bases sitting between them. This CDR3 contains 13 residues. Germline-derived CDR1 and CDR2 are LNHDA and SQIVND (reference sequence). The CDR3 sequence: CANSGFLNSPLHF. CDR3 nucleotide sequence: TGTGCCAACTCAGGGTTCTTGAATTCACCCCTCCACTTT.

This sequence joins TRBV5-8 and TRBJ1-4; 9 bases are a match to TRBD1. CDR1 and CDR2 from the germline V gene are SGHTS and YDEGEE. The CDR3 sequence is 17 residues long. V trimming: 1 base; J trimming: 7 bases; junction bases outside the gene matches: 11. The CDR3 DNA reads TGTGCCAGCAGCTTGATTGGCGTTAACAGGGGGCCTGAAAAACTGTTTTTT. Translated: CASSLIGVNRGPEKLFF.

This clonotype was detected many times. This sequence joins TRBV7-3 and TRBJ2-1; D is perhaps TRBD1 or TRBD2 (5 bases each). The length of the CDR3 is 16 residues. CDR1 and CDR2 from the germline V gene are SGHTA and FQGTGA. Trimming removed 2 bases from V and 6 bases from J, with 17 bases in between. CDR3 sequence: CASSLAGGAQSNEQFF. CDR3 DNA sequence: TGTGCCAGCAGCTTAGCGGGTGGGGCGCAAAGCAATGAGCAGTTCTTC.

The chain carries TRBV20-1 and TRBJ1-2; a weak D match, TRBD1 (5 bases). V lost 3 bases to trimming and J lost 6 bases, with 8 bases between them. Germline CDR1 reads DFQATT; CDR2 reads SNEGSKA (reference sequence). This CDR3 is built from 11 residues. CDR3 region: CSASLRDGYTF. CDR3 nucleotide sequence: TGCAGTGCTAGCCTCAGGGATGGCTACACCTTC.

The table lists this clonotype with many counts. The chain links TRBV6-2 or TRBV6-3 to TRBJ1-1; D is possibly TRBD1 (5 bases). The CDR3 is made up of 17 amino acids. Trimming pared 2 bases from V and 0 bases from J, leaving 16 bases between. The germline V gene encodes CDR1 MNHEY and CDR2 SVGEGT. The CDR3 spells CASSYSIGQGMNTEAFF. DNA of the CDR3: TGTGCCAGCAGTTACAGTATAGGTCAGGGCATGAACACTGAAGCTTTCTTT.

This clonotype was seen ten or more times. CDR3 sequence (DNA): TGTGCCAGCAGCTACGGACTAGCGGGAGTGGGAGATACGCAGTATTTT. Protein: CASSYGLAGVGDTQYF. This chain connects TRBV4-2 to TRBJ2-3; 13 bases line up with TRBD2. The CDR3 has 16 amino acids. Germline V gene data show CDR1 as LGHNA and CDR2 as YNFKEQ. V dropped 5 bases and J dropped 5; count of bases not matched to a gene: 7.

This clonotype was seen at least ten times. The chain couples TRBV20-1 to TRBJ1-2; 8 nucleotides align to TRBD1. CDR3 length: 14 residues. Germline assignment: CDR1 DFQATT and CDR2 SNEGSKA (reference sequence). The trim removed 0 bases at V and 4 bases at J, leaving 4 bases unmatched. CDR3 residues: CSARDRTGTYGYTF. The CDR3 bases are TGCAGTGCTAGAGATCGGACAGGGACCTATGGCTACACCTTC.

With respect to this clonotype: A much bigger clone sits one base away, suggesting this may be a read error. The chain links TRBV4-1 to TRBJ1-1; D is perhaps TRBD1 (6 bases). The germline gives CDR1 MGHRA, CDR2 YSYEKL. This CDR3 region has 18 residues. CDR3 in amino acids: CASSQPTGSRPANTEASF. The CDR3 DNA is TGCGCCAGCAGCCAGCCCACAGGGAGTCGGCCCGCGAACACTGAAGCTTCCTTT.

At least ten counts were recorded for this clonotype. The chain has TRBV7-8 and TRBJ1-2, with TRBD1 as a possible D gene (6 bases). Germline CDR1 is SGHVS and CDR2 is FQNEAQ. The CDR3 runs 16 residues. V dropped 2 bases and J dropped 4 bases, with 17 bases sitting between them. This CDR3 reads CASSLKRAGDPYGYTF. CDR3 DNA sequence: TGTGCCAGCAGCTTAAAACGGGCAGGGGATCCCTATGGCTACACCTTC.

The chain has TRBV18 and TRBJ2-5; 9 bases are a match to TRBD1. Germline CDR1 KGHSH, CDR2 LQKENI. The V and J ends lost 4 bases and 1 base, in that order; junction bases with no gene match: 4. The CDR3 contains 15 residues. CDR3 sequence: CASSRGTGIQETQYF. CDR3 DNA sequence: TGTGCCAGCTCACGAGGGACAGGGATCCAAGAGACCCAGTACTTC.

The chain recombines TRBV7-6 with TRBJ1-3, with unresolved D. V was shortened by 2 bases and J by 4 bases, with 6 bases between the two germline ends. The CDR3 has 13 amino acids. Per the germline V gene, CDR1 is SGHVS and CDR2 is FNYEAQ. The CDR3 coding sequence is TGTGCCAGCAGCTTACAGGAGGGAAACACCATATATTTT. Protein: CASSLQEGNTIYF.

J is TRBJ1-6 and V is TRBV19, with a tentative D call TRBD1 (5 bases). Trimming removed 5 bases from V and 9 bases from J, with 14 bases in between. Looked up from germline, CDR1 is LNHDA and CDR2 is SQIVND (reference sequence). The CDR3 loop spans 14 amino acids. The CDR3 is CASSPDRKASPLHF. CDR3 bases: TGTGCCAGTAGTCCAGACAGAAAAGCTTCACCCCTCCACTTT.

In its sample, this clonotype was seen a few times. The J gene is TRBJ1-2, the V gene TRBV19, with 8 bases lining up with TRBD1. J gave up 0 bases and V 6 bases, and 0 bases lay outside the gene matches. Germline loops: CDR1 LNHDA, CDR2 SQIVND (reference sequence). This CDR3 spans 13 amino acids. The CDR3 sequence is CASRGQANYGYTF. The CDR3 region has the DNA TGTGCCAGTAGGGGACAGGCTAACTATGGCTACACCTTC.

This chain connects TRBV28 to TRBJ1-3, with 8 bases that match TRBD1. V was clipped by 8 bases and J by 2 bases; unmatched bases: 8. The CDR3 extends over 15 amino acids. Germline assignment: CDR1 MDHEN and CDR2 SYDVKM. For the CDR3, the DNA is TGTGCCAGCCTGACAGGGGCCATGCCTGGAAACACCATATATTTT. It is translated as CASLTGAMPGNTIYF. The full variable domain, with the rest looked up from reference TRBV28 and TRBJ1-3, is DVKVTQSSRYLVKRTGEKVFLECVQDMDHENMFWYRQDPGLGLRLIYFSYDVKMKEKGDIPEGYSVSREKKERFSLILESASTNQTSMYLCASLTGAMPGNTIYFGEGSWLTVV.